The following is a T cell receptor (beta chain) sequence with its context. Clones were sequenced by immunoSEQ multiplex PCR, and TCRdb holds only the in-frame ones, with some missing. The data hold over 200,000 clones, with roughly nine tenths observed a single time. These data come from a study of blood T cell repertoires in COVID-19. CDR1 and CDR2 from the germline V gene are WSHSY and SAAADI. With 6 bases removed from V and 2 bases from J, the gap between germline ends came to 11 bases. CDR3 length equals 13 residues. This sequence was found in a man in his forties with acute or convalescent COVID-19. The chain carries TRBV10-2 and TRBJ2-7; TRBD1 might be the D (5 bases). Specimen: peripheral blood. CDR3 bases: TGCGCCAGCAGCCCCCAGGGAACCTACGAGCAGTACTTC. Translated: CASSPQGTYEQYF.